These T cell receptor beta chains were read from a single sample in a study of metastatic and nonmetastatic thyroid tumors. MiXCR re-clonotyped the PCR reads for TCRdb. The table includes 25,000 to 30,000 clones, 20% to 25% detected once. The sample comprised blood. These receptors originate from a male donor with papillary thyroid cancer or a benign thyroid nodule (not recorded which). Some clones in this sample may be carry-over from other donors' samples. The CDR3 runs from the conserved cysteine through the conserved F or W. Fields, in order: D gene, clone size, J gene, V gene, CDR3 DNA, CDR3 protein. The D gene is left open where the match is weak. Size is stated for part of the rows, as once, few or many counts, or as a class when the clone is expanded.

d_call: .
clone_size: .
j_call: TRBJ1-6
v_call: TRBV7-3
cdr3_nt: TGTGCCAGCAGCCTCAACTCCCGTAATTCACCCCTCCACTTT
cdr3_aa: CASSLNSRNSPLHF

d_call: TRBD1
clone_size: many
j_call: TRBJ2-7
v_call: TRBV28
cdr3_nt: TGTGCCAGCAGCCCGTCGGGGGGACAGGGCTACGAGCAGTACTTC
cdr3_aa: CASSPSGGQGYEQYF

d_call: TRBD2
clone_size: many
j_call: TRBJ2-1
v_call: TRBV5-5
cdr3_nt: TGTGCCAGCAGCTCAACTAGCGGGAGTCACCGTGAGCAGTTCTTC
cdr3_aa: CASSSTSGSHREQFF

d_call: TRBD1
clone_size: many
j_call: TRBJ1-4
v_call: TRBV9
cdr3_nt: TGTGCCAGCAGCGCCAGTTATCCGGGACAGGGAGAAAAACTGTTTTTT
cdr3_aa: CASSASYPGQGEKLFF

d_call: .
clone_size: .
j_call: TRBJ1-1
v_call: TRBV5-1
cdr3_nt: TGCGCCAGCAGCCCCCGAGTGCAGGGGTGGACTGAAGCTTTCTTT
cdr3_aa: CASSPRVQGWTEAFF

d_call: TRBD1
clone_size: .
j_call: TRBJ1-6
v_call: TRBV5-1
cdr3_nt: TGCGCCAGCAGCTTGAGGGGACAGTGGAATTCACCCCTCCACTTT
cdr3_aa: CASSLRGQWNSPLHF

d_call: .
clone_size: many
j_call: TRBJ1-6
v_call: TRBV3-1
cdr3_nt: TGTGCCAGCAGCCAGGGTAGGCAGGGGCATTCACCCCTCCACTTT
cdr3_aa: CASSQGRQGHSPLHF

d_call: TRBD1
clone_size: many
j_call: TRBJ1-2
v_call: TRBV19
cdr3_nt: TGTGCCAGTAGTATTCAGGGGGATGGCTACACCTTC
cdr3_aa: CASSIQGDGYTF

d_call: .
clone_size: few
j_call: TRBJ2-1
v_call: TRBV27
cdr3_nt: TGTGCCAGCACCCTGAGAGGGCCTAGGAATGAGCAGTTCTTC
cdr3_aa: CASTLRGPRNEQFF

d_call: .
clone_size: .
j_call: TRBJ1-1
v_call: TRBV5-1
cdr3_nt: TGCGCCAGCAGCTTGGGCAGGGGTTTGGGAGAGGTCACTGAAGCTTTCTTT
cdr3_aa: CASSLGRGLGEVTEAFF

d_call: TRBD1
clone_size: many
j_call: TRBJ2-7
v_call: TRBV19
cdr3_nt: TGTGCCAGTAGTATAGGGGACAGGGGCCACGAGCAGTACTTC
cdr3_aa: CASSIGDRGHEQYF